Reported below is one TCR beta chain. Its antigen is currently unknown. The source of the sample is a study of T-cell reconstitution after alpha-beta-depleted transplantation in children. A library of TCRbeta sequences, prepared with unique molecular identifiers, was generated. TCRdb analysed the PCR reads with MiXCR anew, one entry per CDR3 protein. The table has 90,000 to 150,000 distinct CDR3 sequences, under 30% seen once; the top ten hold over 9.5%. Germline CDR1 SGHVS, CDR2 FQNEAQ. The CDR3 is 12 residues long. With V trimmed by 4 bases and J by 7 bases, 3 bases remained unmatched. Study-wide findings and caveats: Some patients showed high day-60 TCRbeta diversity, which derived from surviving recipient T cells and thymic progenitors. It was reported that alpha-beta T cells came from several hundred expanded graft clones (about two months after transplant).

The sample was PBMCs, mostly from graft donor cells, taken 180 days after TCRalphabeta/CD19-depleted stem cell transplant. This chain connects TRBV7-8 to TRBJ2-5; 7 bases are shared with TRBD2. The sequence derives from a male patient aged 2-9 years who had a stem cell transplant for chronic granulomatous disease, so the T cells may come from the graft donor. The CDR3 here is CASSYPGGTQYF. The CDR3 DNA sequence: TGTGCCAGCAGCTACCCGGGGGGGACCCAGTACTTC.